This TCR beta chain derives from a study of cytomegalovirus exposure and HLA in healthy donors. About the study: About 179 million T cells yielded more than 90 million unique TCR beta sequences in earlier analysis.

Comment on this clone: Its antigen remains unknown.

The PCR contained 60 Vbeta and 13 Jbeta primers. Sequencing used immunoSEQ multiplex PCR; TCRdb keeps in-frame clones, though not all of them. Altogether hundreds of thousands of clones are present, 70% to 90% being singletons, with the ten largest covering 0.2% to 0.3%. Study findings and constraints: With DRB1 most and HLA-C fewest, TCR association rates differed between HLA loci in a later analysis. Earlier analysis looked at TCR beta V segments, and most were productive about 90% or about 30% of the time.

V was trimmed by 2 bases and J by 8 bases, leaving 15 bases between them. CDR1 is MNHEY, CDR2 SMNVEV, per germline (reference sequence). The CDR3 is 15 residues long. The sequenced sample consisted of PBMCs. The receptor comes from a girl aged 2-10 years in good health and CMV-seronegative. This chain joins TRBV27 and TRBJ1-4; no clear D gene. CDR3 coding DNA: TGTGCCAGCAGTTTAGAAGAGGGCCCAAGCGAAAAACTGTTTTTT. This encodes CASSLEEGPSEKLFF.